These 32 T cell receptor beta chains came from one sample sequenced in a study of spatial heterogeneity in lung cancer. Broader study findings: It was found that expanded intratumoral alpha and beta TCR counts tracked tumor mutation counts.

Their antigens remain unidentified. TCRdb re-derived calls from the 5' RACE reads in MiXCR, one entry per CDR3 protein. The sample includes approximately 11,000 distinct CDR3 sequences, 4.5% to 5.5% of them seen just once. Described time point: sample taken at primary tumor resection. Material: lung tumor tissue, obtained at surgery. The receptors were gathered from a male donor with early-stage non-small cell lung cancer.

This clonotype was counted between two and nine times. V is TRBV12-3 or TRBV12-4 and J is TRBJ2-7; D may correspond to TRBD1 or TRBD2 (5 bases each). V gave up 3 bases and J gave up 3 bases, with 15 bases separating them. The CDR3 length is 15 residues. CDR3 sequence: CASSFGAAGGYEQYF. The CDR3 nucleotides read TGTGCCAGCAGTTTCGGGGCTGCAGGAGGCTACGAGCAGTACTTC.

This clonotype was seen at least ten times. J is TRBJ2-2 and V is TRBV14, with 8 positions matching TRBD1. The V and J ends lost 3 bases and 1 base, in that order; junction bases with no gene match: 4. Germline assignment: CDR1 SGHDN and CDR2 FVKESK. CDR3 length: 16 residues. CDR3 in DNA: TGTGCCAGCAGCCACCGGACAGGGATGAACACCGGGGAGCTGTTTTTT. Residues: CASSHRTGMNTGELFF.

This clonotype is medium-sized. The chain has TRBV24-1 and TRBJ2-2; D may be TRBD1 (6 bases). CDR3 length equals 16 residues. V dropped 3 bases and J dropped 0 bases, with 10 bases sitting between them. The germline CDR1 and CDR2 sequences are KGHDR and SFDVKD. CDR3 protein: CATSDPQGSNTGELFF. The CDR3 DNA sequence: TGTGCCACCAGTGATCCACAGGGATCGAACACCGGGGAGCTGTTTTTT.

This clonotype has at least ten counts. In DNA form, the CDR3 reads TGTGCCAGCAGTTCTAGCGGGGCAGGGCAGTTCTTC. Translation gives CASSSSGAGQFF. The chain combines TRBV12-3 or TRBV12-4 with TRBJ2-1, with 9 bases that match TRBD2. The V segment lost 4 bases and the J segment 12 bases; nucleotides outside the gene matches: 4. The CDR3 consists of 12 residues.

In this sample, this clonotype turned up many times. The J gene is TRBJ2-7, the V gene TRBV27, with 10 bases identical to TRBD2. Germline CDR1 MNHEY, CDR2 SMNVEV (reference sequence). The trim removed 1 base at V and 0 bases at J, leaving 6 bases unmatched. The CDR3 contains 17 residues. CDR3 sequence (DNA): TGTGCCAGCAGTTTATTCCCCCAGCGGGGGGGCTCCTACGAGCAGTACTTC. It specifies CASSLFPQRGGSYEQYF.

In its sample, this clonotype was seen many times. A much bigger clone sits one base away, suggesting this may be a read error. The gene calls are TRBV5-5 and TRBJ2-3; TRBD1 agrees at 11 bases. Looked up from germline, CDR1 is SGHKS and CDR2 is YYEKEE (reference sequence). This CDR3 has 13 residues. Written as DNA, the CDR3 is TGTGCCAGCAGCGGGACAGGGGGAGATATGCAGTATTTT. It translates to CASSGTGGDMQYF.

The CDR3 region has the DNA TGTGCCAGCAGCCAAGCGGGGGGCGAGGGCGAGCAGTACTTC. This encodes CASSQAGGEGEQYF. The chain uses TRBV4-2 and TRBJ2-7, with a tentative D call TRBD2 (7 bases). The CDR3 consists of 14 residues. V was shortened by 1 base and J by 6 bases, with 13 bases between the two germline ends. Germline V CDR1 and CDR2: LGHNA, YNFKEQ.

This clonotype was recorded at least ten times. The V call is TRBV7-2, the J call TRBJ2-7; D gene ambiguous. Germline-derived CDR1 and CDR2 are SGHTA and FQGNSA. This CDR3 region has 14 residues. Trimming took off 6 bases at V and 4 bases at J, with 16 bases between the two ends. CDR3 coding DNA: TGTGCCAGCAGTTATTGGGTCCCGGCATACGAGCAGTACTTC. It encodes CASSYWVPAYEQYF.

V is TRBV7-2 and J is TRBJ1-2, with D perhaps TRBD1 (5 bases). Germline V lookup: CDR1 SGHTA, CDR2 FQGNSA. V gave up 1 base and J gave up 8 bases, with 11 bases separating them. CDR3 size: 13 residues. The CDR3 coding sequence is TGTGCCAGCAGCTTAGGGCAGGGCAGGGGCTACACCTTC. It specifies CASSLGQGRGYTF.

The chain joins TRBV27 to TRBJ1-5; D gene ambiguous. V was trimmed by 9 bases and J by 0 bases, leaving 6 bases between them. CDR3 length equals 12 residues. Germline loops: CDR1 MNHEY, CDR2 SMNVEV (reference sequence). DNA of the CDR3: TGTGCCAGGGAATATAGCAATCAGCCCCAGCATTTT. Encoded protein: CAREYSNQPQHF.

Only a few counts were recorded for this clonotype. The chain uses TRBV6-2 or TRBV6-3 and TRBJ2-3; possible D gene TRBD2, 7 bases. Trimming took 5 bases from V and 2 from J, leaving 11 bases between them. The CDR3 consists of 14 residues. Germline-derived CDR1 and CDR2 are MNHEY and SVGEGT. DNA of the CDR3: TGTGCCAGCAGTAGGGGGGGCGACACAGATACGCAGTATTTT. This sequence encodes CASSRGGDTDTQYF.

The rearrangement uses TRBV9 and TRBJ2-6, with TRBD1 matching 9 bases. Trimming cost V 5 bases and J 2 bases; bases outside gene matches: 11. From germline, CDR1 is SGDLS and CDR2 YYNGEE. The CDR3 sequence is 18 residues long. The CDR3 spells CASSPFLTGGAGANVLTF. The CDR3 DNA reads TGTGCCAGCAGTCCATTTCTTACAGGGGGCGCTGGGGCCAACGTCCTGACTTTC.

Within the sample, this clonotype is medium-sized. The chain joins TRBV18 to TRBJ2-5; the match to TRBD2 covers 9 bases. The CDR3 sequence is 15 residues long. Germline CDR1 reads KGHSH; CDR2 reads LQKENI. The V segment lost 3 bases and the J segment 1 base; nucleotides outside the gene matches: 3. The CDR3 protein is CASSPGAGGQETQYF. The CDR3 nucleotides read TGTGCCAGCTCACCTGGAGCGGGAGGCCAAGAGACCCAGTACTTC.

By its share, this clonotype is large. The chain links TRBV6-2 or TRBV6-3 to TRBJ1-4, with D uncertain. Between the trimmed V and J ends, which lost 4 bases and 5 bases, there was a span of 8 bases. The CDR3 length is 13 residues. Per germline, CDR1 MNHEY and CDR2 SVGEGT. Written as DNA, the CDR3 is TGTGCCAGCAGTTTCGTCACCAATGAAAAACTGTTTTTT. Translated: CASSFVTNEKLFF.

In this sample, this clonotype turned up many times. The CDR3 region has the DNA TGTGCCAGCAGTTTAACGGGACAGGGGACCCAGTACTTC. This sequence encodes CASSLTGQGTQYF. The rearrangement uses TRBV28 and TRBJ2-5, with TRBD1 matching 9 bases. The germline CDR1 and CDR2 sequences are MDHEN and SYDVKM. The CDR3 runs to 13 residues. V lost 2 bases, J lost 7 bases, and 2 bases stayed unmatched.

The CDR3 DNA follows: TGTGCCAGCAGTTTGCCCGGGACTCAAGAGACCCAGTACTTC. Translating it yields CASSLPGTQETQYF. The V and J genes are TRBV12-3 or TRBV12-4 and TRBJ2-5, with a possible D match to TRBD2 (6 bases). CDR3 size: 14 residues. V lost 3 bases and J 2 bases, leaving 10 bases between the germline ends.

This clonotype was recorded at least ten times. The rearrangement joins TRBV6-6 to TRBJ1-1, with a tentative D call TRBD1 (6 bases). The germline V and J ends were trimmed by 2 bases and 6 bases, with 10 bases remaining between them. The CDR3 is made up of 13 amino acids. CDR1 and CDR2 from the germline V gene are MNHNY and SVGAGI (reference sequence). The CDR3 DNA follows: TGTGCCAGCAGTTACGACAGGTGGGCTGAAGCTTTCTTT. This encodes CASSYDRWAEAFF.

This clonotype was observed at least ten times. The rearrangement uses TRBV11-2 and TRBJ2-2; tentatively, D is TRBD1 (5 bases). The CDR3 is made up of 14 amino acids. Trimming shortened V by 5 bases and J by 1 base, and 8 bases separated the two germline ends. Germline-derived CDR1 and CDR2 are SGHAT and FQNNGV. CDR3 nucleotides: TGTGCCAGCAGCCCCCAGGGGAACACCGGGGAGCTGTTTTTT. Its protein product is CASSPQGNTGELFF.

This clonotype was counted many times. The V call is TRBV29-1, the J call TRBJ2-1; D may correspond to TRBD1 or TRBD2 (5 bases each). In germline, CDR1 is SQVTM, CDR2 ANQGSEA. The CDR3 totals 14 residues. With 6 bases removed from V and 3 bases from J, the gap between germline ends came to 15 bases. Here the CDR3 reads CSVTPGTGYNEQFF. In DNA, the CDR3 is TGCAGCGTCACTCCCGGGACGGGCTACAATGAGCAGTTCTTC.

This clonotype was counted many times. The V gene is TRBV20-1, the J gene TRBJ2-1, with D tentatively TRBD2 (6 bases). Per germline, CDR1 DFQATT and CDR2 SNEGSKA (reference sequence). This CDR3 is 15 amino acids long. Trimming took off 5 bases at V and 5 bases at J, with 19 bases between the two ends. CDR3 coding DNA: TGCAGTGCTGGACGACCCGGGACTTTAGACAATGAGCAGTTCTTC. It yields the protein CSAGRPGTLDNEQFF.

This chain uses TRBV7-9 with TRBJ2-7, with D possibly matching TRBD2 (5 bases). Germline assignment: CDR1 SEHNR and CDR2 FQNEAQ (reference sequence). The V end was cut by 5 bases, the J end by 1 base, with 18 bases between. This CDR3 is built from 16 residues. The CDR3: CASSPTGKSFSYEQYF. The CDR3 nucleotides are TGTGCCAGCAGCCCGACGGGGAAATCCTTTTCCTACGAGCAGTACTTC.

At least ten counts were recorded for this clonotype. The chain couples TRBV18 to TRBJ1-1, with a possible D match to TRBD1 (5 bases). Germline V gene data show CDR1 as KGHSH and CDR2 as LQKENI. The CDR3 is 13 residues long. The V and J ends lost 3 bases and 1 base respectively, with 6 bases between them. CDR3 in DNA: TGTGCCAGCTCACCGGACACGAACACTGAAGCTTTCTTT. It specifies CASSPDTNTEAFF.

This clonotype was detected a few times. V and J are TRBV5-4 and TRBJ2-1, with 11 bases aligning to TRBD1. There are 17 residues in the CDR3. CDR1 and CDR2 from the germline V gene are SGHNT and YYREEE (reference sequence). Germline trimming cut 4 bases from V and 3 bases from J; bases unmatched to any gene: 9. The DNA for the CDR3 is TGTGCCAGCAGCCTGCGTGAGGGACAGGGGGACTACAATGAGCAGTTCTTC. Its translation is CASSLREGQGDYNEQFF.

In this sample, this clonotype turned up many times. V and J are TRBV4-1 and TRBJ2-2; 7 nucleotides align to TRBD2. V was pared by 0 bases and J by 6 bases, with 7 bases of the junction left unmatched. Germline V gene lookup returns CDR1 MGHRA and CDR2 YSYEKL. This CDR3 spans 16 amino acids. This CDR3 reads CASSQDFGGSAGELFF. CDR3 sequence (DNA): TGCGCCAGCAGCCAAGATTTCGGCGGGAGTGCCGGGGAGCTGTTTTTT.

This clonotype was found many times. The chain combines TRBV5-4 with TRBJ1-2, with 7 bases that match TRBD1. The CDR3 is 14 amino acids. Per germline, CDR1 SGHNT and CDR2 YYREEE (reference sequence). V trimming: 4 bases; J trimming: 4 bases; junction bases outside the gene matches: 7. The CDR3 sequence: CASSAPGGSYGYTF. CDR3 nucleotide sequence: TGTGCCAGCAGCGCCCCAGGGGGAAGCTATGGCTACACCTTC.

In this sample, this clonotype is medium-sized. V and J are TRBV5-6 and TRBJ1-4; 7 bases are shared with TRBD1. The germline V gene encodes CDR1 SGHDT and CDR2 YYEEEE. V gave up 4 bases and J gave up 7 bases; unmatched junction bases: 7. This CDR3 is 14 amino acids long. The CDR3: CASSQTGKSEKLFF. The CDR3 DNA is TGTGCCAGCAGCCAGACAGGGAAAAGTGAAAAACTGTTTTTT.

In its sample, this clonotype was seen many times. The rearrangement joins TRBV7-3 to TRBJ2-3, with TRBD2 as a possible D gene (6 bases). The germline V and J ends were trimmed by 2 bases and 5 bases, with 14 bases remaining between them. The CDR3 length is 15 residues. CDR1 SGHTA and CDR2 FQGTGA come from the germline V gene. CDR3 loop: CASSLSGGIGDTQYF. The CDR3 DNA reads as TGTGCCAGCAGCTTATCTGGGGGGATAGGAGATACGCAGTATTTT.

This clonotype was seen at least ten times. A junction end diverges from the germline sequence, so it may reflect a read error. The rearrangement links TRBV27 to TRBJ1-1; D gene uncertain. Germline lookup yields CDR1 MNHEY and CDR2 SMNVEV (reference sequence). There are 12 residues in the CDR3. The DNA of the CDR3 is TGTGCCAGCAGTATATCGGGTACTGAAGCTTTCTTT. It codes for CASSISGTEAFF.

Many counts were recorded for this clonotype. The chain uses TRBV24-1 and TRBJ2-3; D is possibly TRBD1 or TRBD2 (5 bases each). The CDR3 consists of 14 residues. Between the trimmed V and J ends, which lost 2 bases and 0 bases, there was a span of 5 bases. Germline CDR1 is KGHDR and CDR2 is SFDVKD. The CDR3 sequence is CATSDWDSTDTQYF. The CDR3 bases are TGTGCCACCAGTGATTGGGACAGCACAGATACGCAGTATTTT.

In its sample, this clonotype was seen many times. The DNA for the CDR3 is TGCAGTGCTCTCCAGGACAGTAAGCACGAGCAGTACTTC. Residues: CSALQDSKHEQYF. This chain uses TRBV20-1 with TRBJ2-7; tentative D call: TRBD1 (6 bases). CDR1 is DFQATT, CDR2 SNEGSKA, per germline (reference sequence). This CDR3 region has 13 residues. The germline V and J ends were trimmed by 5 bases and 5 bases, with 16 bases remaining between them.

This clonotype was picked up many times. The CDR3 reads CASSLTDFQETQYF. CDR3 nucleotides: TGTGCCAGCAGTTTGACGGATTTCCAAGAGACCCAGTACTTC. This rearrangement joins TRBV2 to TRBJ2-5, with D unresolved. This CDR3 is built from 14 residues. V lost 5 bases and J 1 base, leaving 11 bases between the germline ends. Per germline, CDR1 SNHLY and CDR2 FYNNEI.

As DNA, the CDR3 is TGCGCCAGCAGCCCGGGACGGACCCCCGAGGATACGCAGTATTTT. Translation gives CASSPGRTPEDTQYF. The chain carries TRBV5-1 and TRBJ2-3; D might be TRBD1 or TRBD2, each matching 5 bases. The V gene lost 4 bases and the J gene lost 6 bases, with 18 bases spanning the gap. Germline lookup yields CDR1 SGHRS and CDR2 YFSETQ. The CDR3 loop spans 15 amino acids.